This entry lists 26 T cell receptor beta chains sequenced from one sample in a study of blood T cell repertoires in COVID-19. The table came from immunoSEQ multiplex PCR; TCRdb's copy has only in-frame clones and leaves some out. The data show approximately 90,000 clones, roughly 80% seen once. The source material was peripheral blood. The source is a man aged 50 to 60 with acute or convalescent COVID-19.

This clone was picked up a small number of times. V gene TRBV6-5 combines with J gene TRBJ2-7, with D hard to call. Between the trimmed V and J ends, which lost 0 bases and 3 bases, there was a span of 12 bases. Germline loops: CDR1 MNHEY, CDR2 SVGAGI. The CDR3 sequence is 15 residues long. CDR3: CASSYSIEQYYEQYF. The CDR3 bases are TGTGCCAGCAGTTACTCGATTGAACAGTACTACGAGCAGTACTTC.

The chain employs TRBV27 and TRBJ1-2, with TRBD1 matching 7 bases. The CDR3 extends over 13 amino acids. Germline V gene lookup returns CDR1 MNHEY and CDR2 SMNVEV (reference sequence). The V segment lost 6 bases and the J segment 4 bases; nucleotides outside the gene matches: 5. CDR3 loop: CASRGTESYGYTF. CDR3 DNA: TGTGCCAGCAGGGGGACAGAGAGCTATGGCTACACCTTC.

V is TRBV7-9 and J is TRBJ1-1, with 8 bases fitting TRBD1. Germline assignment: CDR1 SEHNR and CDR2 FQNEAQ (reference sequence). The CDR3 is made up of 13 amino acids. With V trimmed by 5 bases and J by 7 bases, 6 bases remained unmatched. This CDR3 is CASSRGTGNEAFF. CDR3 in DNA: TGTGCCAGCAGCAGAGGGACAGGCAATGAAGCTTTCTTT.

The chain combines TRBV5-4 with TRBJ2-3; 8 bases are shared with TRBD2. The junction had 7 bases not matched to a gene; V was cut back by 0 bases and J by 1 base. The CDR3 consists of 17 residues. Germline CDR1 is SGHNT and CDR2 is YYREEE (reference sequence). The CDR3 loop is CASSLDGRGVRTDTQYF. In nucleotides, the CDR3 is TGTGCCAGCAGCTTGGATGGGCGGGGGGTCCGCACAGATACGCAGTATTTT.

The CDR3 coding sequence is TGTGCCAGCAGCTTAGAAGCAAACACTGAAGCTTTCTTT. It encodes CASSLEANTEAFF. The chain combines TRBV11-3 with TRBJ1-1; D unresolved. Trimming pared 0 bases from V and 2 bases from J, leaving 4 bases between. Germline V CDR1 and CDR2: SGHNT, YENEEA. The CDR3 is made up of 13 amino acids.

The chain joins TRBV9 to TRBJ2-4, with TRBD2 identical over 8 bases. The J segment lost 0 bases and the V segment lost 4 bases, leaving 6 bases of the junction unmatched. Germline CDR1 SGDLS, CDR2 YYNGEE. The CDR3 totals 16 residues. CDR3 in DNA: TGTGCCAGCAGCTCTCGGACTAGCCAAGCCAAAAACATTCAGTACTTC. Encoded protein: CASSSRTSQAKNIQYF.

The CDR3 is CAWSGGRGNTGELFF. The CDR3 coding sequence is TGTGCCTGGAGTGGTGGCAGGGGGAACACCGGGGAGCTGTTTTTT. V usage is TRBV30 and J usage is TRBJ2-2; D possibly corresponds to TRBD1 (6 bases). The CDR3 is 15 amino acids. Germline-derived CDR1 and CDR2 are GTSNPN and SVGIG (reference sequence). Trimming took off 1 base at V and 1 base at J, with 10 bases between the two ends.

This chain joins TRBV6-2 or TRBV6-3 and TRBJ2-1, with a possible D match to TRBD2 (6 bases). The germline V gene encodes CDR1 MNHEY and CDR2 SVGEGT. This CDR3 has 18 residues. Trimming took 0 bases from V and 6 from J, leaving 21 bases between them. The DNA of the CDR3 is TGTGCCAGCAGTTACTCCCAAGGTAGCGGCTATAACATCAATGAGCAGTTCTTC. It encodes CASSYSQGSGYNINEQFF.

This chain uses TRBV6-4 with TRBJ2-7; TRBD1 matches at 7 bases. The CDR3 consists of 13 residues. The V gene's germline CDR1 is MRHNA and CDR2 SNTAGT. V lost 6 bases and J lost 5; bases outside the gene matches: 7. The CDR3: CASSAQQGNEQYF. In DNA form, the CDR3 reads TGTGCCAGCAGCGCTCAACAGGGGAACGAGCAGTACTTC.

The chain joins TRBV30 to TRBJ2-4; the match to TRBD1 covers 8 bases. Germline CDR1 GTSNPN, CDR2 SVGIG (reference sequence). This CDR3 comprises 14 residues. V lost 2 bases, J lost 7 bases, and 7 bases stayed unmatched. The CDR3 loop reads CAWSRPGGGNIQYF. CDR3 coding DNA: TGTGCCTGGAGTCGTCCAGGGGGCGGTAACATTCAGTACTTC.

The sample holds one count of this clone. The rearrangement links TRBV6-5 to TRBJ2-7; D is ambiguous. The V end was cut by 7 bases, the J end by 5 bases, with 18 bases between. This CDR3 spans 14 amino acids. CDR1 and CDR2 from the germline V gene are MNHEY and SVGAGI. CDR3 coding DNA: TGTGCCAGCACCCTTGGAGCGTCGACGGACGAGCAGTACTTC. It codes for CASTLGASTDEQYF.

V and J are TRBV27 and TRBJ1-6; no reliable D call. V shed 5 bases and J shed 13 bases, with 18 bases lying between them. The CDR3 is 14 residues long. Germline V gene data show CDR1 as MNHEY and CDR2 as SMNVEV (reference sequence). CDR3 sequence reads: CASSGTEHRSPLHF. The CDR3, as DNA: TGTGCCAGCAGTGGCACCGAACATCGCTCGCCCCTCCACTTT.

This chain uses TRBV6-5 with TRBJ2-6; no definite D call. Per the germline V gene, CDR1 is MNHEY and CDR2 is SVGAGI. The V end lost 5 bases, the J end lost 1 base, and 6 bases lay between the germline ends. This CDR3 spans 14 amino acids. Here the CDR3 reads CASSTTSGANVLTF. The DNA for the CDR3 is TGTGCCAGCAGTACTACATCTGGGGCCAACGTCCTGACTTTC.

The chain uses TRBV27 and TRBJ2-1; 9 bases line up with TRBD1. The CDR3 is made up of 16 amino acids. The germline CDR1 and CDR2 sequences are MNHEY and SMNVEV (reference sequence). The V and J ends lost 6 bases and 7 bases, in that order; junction bases with no gene match: 13. In nucleotides, the CDR3 is TGTGCCAGCAGCCATTATGGGACAGGGATAAGAAATGAGCAGTTCTTC. Its translation: CASSHYGTGIRNEQFF.

The chain couples TRBV11-2 to TRBJ1-2, with a weak D call TRBD1 (5 bases). The germline gives CDR1 SGHAT, CDR2 FQNNGV. The CDR3 loop spans 14 amino acids. V was cut by 2 bases and J by 1 base, with 8 bases left in between. The CDR3 loop reads CASSLSGVNYGYTF. The CDR3 nucleotides are TGTGCCAGCAGCTTATCGGGGGTTAACTATGGCTACACCTTC.

The chain uses TRBV6-5 and TRBJ1-6; D gene ambiguous. V was cut by 2 bases and J by 3 bases, with 5 bases left in between. Germline values: CDR1 MNHEY, CDR2 SVGAGI. This CDR3 comprises 14 residues. CDR3 coding DNA: TGTGCCAGCAGTTACCAGGTCTATAATTCACCCCTCCACTTT. Translation: CASSYQVYNSPLHF.

The rearrangement links TRBV7-8 to TRBJ1-1; unclear D gene. V gave up 1 base and J gave up 0 bases, with 6 bases separating them. Germline V gene data show CDR1 as SGHVS and CDR2 as FQNEAQ. This CDR3 is 14 amino acids long. CDR3 loop: CASSLDGMNTEAFF. CDR3 nucleotides: TGTGCCAGCAGCTTAGACGGTATGAACACTGAAGCTTTCTTT.

The CDR3, as DNA: TGTGCCTGGAACCAAGTTGGACAAGCAGATACGCAGTATTTT. Protein: CAWNQVGQADTQYF. The chain joins TRBV30 to TRBJ2-3; D may be TRBD1 (5 bases). This CDR3 has 14 amino acids. Germline V gives CDR1 GTSNPN, CDR2 SVGIG (reference sequence). Trimming took 4 bases from V and 4 from J, leaving 15 bases between them. Using reference TRBV30 and TRBJ2-3 for the parts outside the CDR3, the full variable domain is SQTIHQWPATLVQPVGSPLSLECTVEGTSNPNLYWYRQAAGRGLQLLFYSVGIGQISSEVPQNLSASRPQDRQFILSSKKLLLSDSGFYLCAWNQVGQADTQYFGPGTRLTVL.

The V and J genes are TRBV5-1 and TRBJ1-2; tentative D call: TRBD1 (5 bases). Germline V gives CDR1 SGHRS, CDR2 YFSETQ. Trimming stripped 4 bases from V and 5 bases from J, with 6 bases between. CDR3 length: 11 residues. In DNA form, the CDR3 reads TGCGCCAGCAGCCCAGGGTATGGCTACACCTTC. Translation gives CASSPGYGYTF.

The V call is TRBV6-2 or TRBV6-3, the J call TRBJ2-2, with 9 bases lining up with TRBD1. V trimming: 2 bases; J trimming: 2 bases; junction bases outside the gene matches: 6. The CDR3 contains 17 residues. Germline V gene lookup returns CDR1 MNHEY and CDR2 SVGEGT. The CDR3 coding sequence is TGTGCCAGCAGTTACGATGGGACAGGGCTAAACACCGGGGAGCTGTTTTTT. Translation gives CASSYDGTGLNTGELFF.

V is TRBV30 and J is TRBJ2-3, with TRBD2 identical over 7 bases. The CDR3 has 15 residues. Germline V gene sequence: CDR1 GTSNPN, CDR2 SVGIG (reference sequence). V gave up 2 bases and J gave up 0 bases; unmatched junction bases: 5. CDR3 sequence (DNA): TGTGCCTGGAGTCAGAGCGGGGTTAGCACAGATACGCAGTATTTT. Its protein is CAWSQSGVSTDTQYF.

J is TRBJ1-4 and V is TRBV30; possibly TRBD1 for D (5 bases). V dropped 2 bases and J dropped 7 bases, with 11 bases sitting between them. This CDR3 comprises 13 residues. The germline V gene has CDR1 GTSNPN and CDR2 SVGIG (reference sequence). The CDR3, as DNA: TGTGCCTGGAGTAAGGGGCCTGGTGAAAAACTGTTTTTT. It encodes CAWSKGPGEKLFF.

This clone was seen once. This chain uses TRBV5-1 with TRBJ2-3, with 8 positions matching TRBD2. Trimming removed 2 bases from V and 5 bases from J; junction bases left unmatched: 4. Germline CDR1 and CDR2: SGHRS and YFSETQ. CDR3 size: 14 residues. This CDR3 reads CASSFPTSGDTQYF. The CDR3 DNA reads TGCGCCAGCAGCTTCCCCACTAGCGGAGATACGCAGTATTTT.

V and J are TRBV2 and TRBJ2-4; D possibly corresponds to TRBD1 (5 bases). The length of the CDR3 is 18 residues. Germline values: CDR1 SNHLY, CDR2 FYNNEI. V shed 2 bases and J shed 5 bases, with 22 bases lying between them. Here the CDR3 DNA reads TGTGCCAGCAGTGAAAAGGGCAGGGAAGTTCCCCACCAAAACATTCAGTACTTC. Protein sequence: CASSEKGREVPHQNIQYF.

The V and J genes are TRBV18 and TRBJ2-2; TRBD1 agrees at 11 bases. The ends lost 5 bases at V and 6 bases at J; junction bases unmatched: 5. This CDR3 contains 15 residues. Germline lookup yields CDR1 KGHSH and CDR2 LQKENI. CDR3 nucleotides: TGTGCCAGCTCATTTGGACAGGGGGCGCCCGGGGAGCTGTTTTTT. Translation: CASSFGQGAPGELFF.

The chain uses TRBV7-2 and TRBJ1-4; 9 positions match TRBD1. Trimming took 3 bases from V and 4 from J; bases not matched to a gene: 3. Germline loops: CDR1 SGHTA, CDR2 FQGNSA. The CDR3 extends over 15 amino acids. CDR3: CASSFDRGGNEKLFF. CDR3 nucleotides: TGTGCCAGCAGCTTCGACAGGGGGGGTAATGAAAAACTGTTTTTT.